The rows below give T cell receptor beta chains drawn from one sample of a study of TIL therapy for anti-PD-1-resistant metastatic lung cancer. TCRdb's table, derived via immunoSEQ multiplex PCR, lists solely in-frame clones and lacks some. The table shows some 52,000 clones, with less than 80% occurring only once. Sample: blood, taken at baseline. Every receptor here comes from a woman between 25 and 85 years old with non-small cell lung cancer. The CDR3 runs from the conserved cysteine through the conserved F or W. Each record gives: J gene, V gene, clone size, D gene, CDR3 protein, CDR3 DNA. The D gene is left open where the match is weak. Only some rows state a clone size, as once, few, many or a class for expanded clones.

j_gene: TRBJ1-1; v_gene: TRBV6-1; abundance: NA; d_gene: NA; CDR3aa: CASSDPGVRGTEAFF; CDR3nt: TGTGCCAGCAGTGACCCCGGGGTGAGGGGCACTGAAGCTTTCTTT
j_gene: TRBJ1-2; v_gene: TRBV19; abundance: NA; d_gene: NA; CDR3aa: CASRPGRSYPSYGYTF; CDR3nt: TGTGCCAGTAGACCGGGGCGATCTTACCCTAGCTATGGCTACACCTTC
j_gene: TRBJ2-3; v_gene: TRBV9; abundance: NA; d_gene: TRBD2; CDR3aa: CASSVGSSGGATDTQYF; CDR3nt: TGTGCCAGCAGCGTAGGGTCTAGCGGGGGGGCAACAGATACGCAGTATTTT
j_gene: TRBJ2-1; v_gene: TRBV5-6; abundance: NA; d_gene: TRBD1; CDR3aa: CASSRDRREQFF; CDR3nt: TGTGCCAGCAGCAGGGACAGACGCGAGCAGTTCTTC
j_gene: TRBJ2-5; v_gene: TRBV7-9; abundance: NA; d_gene: TRBD2; CDR3aa: CASSYETSGGETQYF; CDR3nt: TGTGCCAGCAGCTACGAGACTAGCGGGGGGGAGACCCAGTACTTC
j_gene: TRBJ1-2; v_gene: TRBV7-9; abundance: NA; d_gene: TRBD1; CDR3aa: CASSLGGGNGYTF; CDR3nt: TGTGCCAGCAGCTTGGGAGGGGGCAATGGCTACACCTTC
j_gene: TRBJ2-7; v_gene: TRBV11-2; abundance: NA; d_gene: TRBD2; CDR3aa: CASSLDPETSGGLGLYEQYF; CDR3nt: TGTGCCAGCAGCTTAGATCCCGAGACTAGCGGGGGATTGGGCCTCTACGAGCAGTACTTC
j_gene: TRBJ2-7; v_gene: TRBV27; abundance: NA; d_gene: TRBD1; CDR3aa: CASSLDRGYEQYF; CDR3nt: TGTGCCAGCAGCCTAGACAGGGGCTACGAGCAGTACTTC
j_gene: TRBJ1-2; v_gene: TRBV10-3; abundance: NA; d_gene: TRBD1; CDR3aa: CAINPDRGTGGYTF; CDR3nt: TGTGCCATCAACCCCGACAGGGGGACAGGGGGCTACACCTTC
j_gene: TRBJ2-5; v_gene: TRBV30; abundance: NA; d_gene: NA; CDR3aa: CAWSGKDQETQYF; CDR3nt: TGTGCCTGGAGTGGGAAGGACCAAGAGACCCAGTACTTC
j_gene: TRBJ2-1; v_gene: TRBV9; abundance: few; d_gene: TRBD2; CDR3aa: CASSVDSGRISEQFF; CDR3nt: TGTGCCAGCAGCGTAGATAGCGGGAGGATCTCTGAGCAGTTCTTC
j_gene: TRBJ1-5; v_gene: TRBV29-1; abundance: NA; d_gene: TRBD1; CDR3aa: CSVGGTDQPQHF; CDR3nt: TGCAGCGTTGGGGGGACAGATCAGCCCCAGCATTTT
j_gene: TRBJ1-2; v_gene: TRBV10-3; abundance: NA; d_gene: NA; CDR3aa: CAIGGGKGYTF; CDR3nt: TGTGCCATCGGCGGAGGGAAGGGCTACACCTTC
j_gene: TRBJ2-1; v_gene: TRBV7-9; abundance: once; d_gene: TRBD2; CDR3aa: CASQPGTSFQGEQFF; CDR3nt: TGTGCCAGCCAGCCCGGGACTAGCTTCCAAGGTGAGCAGTTCTTC
j_gene: TRBJ2-7; v_gene: TRBV11-2; abundance: once; d_gene: TRBD2; CDR3aa: CASREGLAETYEQYF; CDR3nt: TGTGCCAGCAGGGAGGGACTAGCGGAAACCTACGAGCAGTACTTC
j_gene: TRBJ1-5; v_gene: TRBV9; abundance: NA; d_gene: NA; CDR3aa: CASSVGNQPQHF; CDR3nt: TGTGCCAGCAGTGTGGGGAATCAGCCCCAGCATTTT
j_gene: TRBJ2-5; v_gene: TRBV6-6; abundance: NA; d_gene: NA; CDR3aa: CASSYSAQETQYF; CDR3nt: TGTGCCAGCAGTTACTCGGCACAAGAGACCCAGTACTTC
j_gene: TRBJ2-1; v_gene: TRBV6-4; abundance: NA; d_gene: NA; CDR3aa: CASSDSGDNEQFF; CDR3nt: TGTGCCAGCAGTGATTCAGGGGACAATGAGCAGTTCTTC
j_gene: TRBJ2-5; v_gene: TRBV11-2; abundance: NA; d_gene: TRBD1; CDR3aa: CASSFNQGAETQYF; CDR3nt: TGTGCCAGCAGCTTTAACCAGGGGGCTGAGACCCAGTACTTC
j_gene: TRBJ2-7; v_gene: TRBV4-2; abundance: NA; d_gene: NA; CDR3aa: CASSQATDPAYEQYF; CDR3nt: TGTGCCAGCAGCCAAGCTACAGACCCGGCCTACGAGCAGTACTTC
j_gene: TRBJ2-2; v_gene: TRBV7-2; abundance: NA; d_gene: NA; CDR3aa: CASSLTTSNTGELFF; CDR3nt: TGTGCCAGCAGCTTAACCACGAGTAACACCGGGGAGCTGTTTTTT
j_gene: TRBJ1-4; v_gene: TRBV30; abundance: once; d_gene: NA; CDR3aa: CAWSWGGSNEKLFF; CDR3nt: TGTGCCTGGAGTTGGGGGGGCTCCAATGAAAAACTGTTTTTT
j_gene: TRBJ1-2; v_gene: TRBV29-1; abundance: NA; d_gene: TRBD1; CDR3aa: CSVPGQGRYGYTF; CDR3nt: TGCAGCGTGCCGGGACAGGGGAGGTATGGCTACACCTTC
j_gene: TRBJ2-5; v_gene: TRBV5-4; abundance: NA; d_gene: NA; CDR3aa: CASHPGSTGETQYF; CDR3nt: TGTGCCAGCCATCCGGGGAGTACCGGAGAGACCCAGTACTTC
j_gene: TRBJ1-2; v_gene: TRBV5-1; abundance: NA; d_gene: NA; CDR3aa: CASSELGSSNYGYTF; CDR3nt: TGCGCCAGCAGCGAACTGGGGAGTTCTAACTATGGCTACACCTTC
j_gene: TRBJ2-4; v_gene: TRBV7-9; abundance: once; d_gene: TRBD2; CDR3aa: CASTLGTSGKGRKNIQYF; CDR3nt: TGTGCCAGCACCCTCGGGACTAGCGGGAAAGGGAGGAAAAACATTCAGTACTTC
j_gene: TRBJ2-7; v_gene: TRBV5-1; abundance: NA; d_gene: NA; CDR3aa: CASSLGHTTSYEQYF; CDR3nt: TGCGCCAGCAGCTTGGGACATACGACGTCCTACGAGCAGTACTTC
j_gene: TRBJ2-5; v_gene: TRBV15; abundance: NA; d_gene: NA; CDR3aa: CATSRDRSSGETQYF; CDR3nt: TGTGCCACCAGCAGAGATCGATCATCGGGAGAGACCCAGTACTTC
j_gene: TRBJ2-7; v_gene: TRBV5-4; abundance: NA; d_gene: TRBD1; CDR3aa: CASSLDRAYEQYF; CDR3nt: TGTGCCAGCAGCTTAGACAGGGCCTACGAGCAGTACTTC
j_gene: TRBJ1-1; v_gene: TRBV30; abundance: NA; d_gene: NA; CDR3aa: CAWGGDSMNTEAFF; CDR3nt: TGTGCCTGGGGGGGGGACTCCATGAACACTGAAGCTTTCTTT
j_gene: TRBJ1-1; v_gene: TRBV11-2; abundance: NA; d_gene: NA; CDR3aa: CASSPRVRTNTEAFF; CDR3nt: TGTGCCAGCAGCCCAAGGGTCAGGACGAACACTGAAGCTTTCTTT
j_gene: TRBJ1-2; v_gene: TRBV5-8; abundance: NA; d_gene: NA; CDR3aa: CATTHPFRTGANYGYTF; CDR3nt: TGTGCCACTACCCACCCATTTCGCACTGGAGCTAACTATGGCTACACCTTC
j_gene: TRBJ1-4; v_gene: TRBV6-5; abundance: NA; d_gene: NA; CDR3aa: CASSVLRETNEKLFF; CDR3nt: TGTGCCAGCAGTGTCCTCAGGGAAACTAATGAAAAACTGTTTTTT
j_gene: TRBJ1-1; v_gene: TRBV7-9; abundance: NA; d_gene: NA; CDR3aa: CASSTLGGATDTEAFF; CDR3nt: TGTGCCAGCAGCACATTGGGAGGGGCTACGGACACTGAAGCTTTCTTT
j_gene: TRBJ1-2; v_gene: TRBV9; abundance: NA; d_gene: TRBD1; CDR3aa: CASSAEDRGLHTF; CDR3nt: TGTGCCAGCAGCGCCGAGGACAGGGGGCTACACACCTTC
j_gene: TRBJ1-3; v_gene: TRBV2; abundance: NA; d_gene: TRBD1; CDR3aa: CAKRGRGNTIYF; CDR3nt: TGTGCCAAGAGGGGGCGCGGAAACACCATATATTTT
j_gene: TRBJ2-1; v_gene: TRBV30; abundance: NA; d_gene: NA; CDR3aa: CAWTDLGVLGHEQFF; CDR3nt: TGTGCCTGGACAGATCTGGGGGTCCTGGGGCATGAGCAGTTCTTC
j_gene: TRBJ1-1; v_gene: TRBV6-5; abundance: NA; d_gene: NA; CDR3aa: CASSYWGGEAFF; CDR3nt: TGTGCCAGCAGTTACTGGGGGGGTGAAGCTTTCTTT
j_gene: TRBJ2-7; v_gene: TRBV4-3; abundance: once; d_gene: NA; CDR3aa: CASSPLGQGFIGEQYF; CDR3nt: TGCGCCAGCAGCCCCCTAGGGCAGGGGTTCATTGGCGAGCAGTACTTC
j_gene: TRBJ2-7; v_gene: TRBV27; abundance: NA; d_gene: NA; CDR3aa: CASGEPATYGEQYF; CDR3nt: TGTGCCAGCGGCGAACCGGCAACATACGGCGAGCAGTACTTC
j_gene: TRBJ1-5; v_gene: TRBV4-1; abundance: NA; d_gene: NA; CDR3aa: CASSQVLRGGQPQHF; CDR3nt: TGCGCCAGCAGCCAAGTATTGAGGGGAGGTCAGCCCCAGCATTTT
j_gene: TRBJ2-7; v_gene: TRBV28; abundance: once; d_gene: NA; CDR3aa: CASSFSSYEQYF; CDR3nt: TGTGCCAGCAGTTTCTCCTCCTACGAGCAGTACTTC
j_gene: TRBJ2-2; v_gene: TRBV10-3; abundance: NA; d_gene: TRBD2; CDR3aa: CAISQPRGLAGGNTGELFF; CDR3nt: TGTGCCATCAGTCAACCGCGAGGACTAGCGGGAGGGAACACCGGGGAGCTGTTTTTT
j_gene: TRBJ1-2; v_gene: TRBV6-6; abundance: NA; d_gene: TRBD1; CDR3aa: CASSTGTGLDYGYTF; CDR3nt: TGTGCCAGCAGTACCGGGACAGGGCTTGACTATGGCTACACCTTC
j_gene: TRBJ1-5; v_gene: TRBV4-1; abundance: NA; d_gene: NA; CDR3aa: CASSQDWGTGALTPQHF; CDR3nt: TGCGCCAGCAGCCAAGATTGGGGGACGGGGGCTCTTACGCCCCAGCATTTT
j_gene: TRBJ2-7; v_gene: TRBV11-3; abundance: NA; d_gene: NA; CDR3aa: CASSGRSDEQYF; CDR3nt: TGTGCCAGCAGCGGGAGATCCGACGAGCAGTACTTC
j_gene: TRBJ1-6; v_gene: TRBV30; abundance: few; d_gene: NA; CDR3aa: CAWTGGGNSPLHF; CDR3nt: TGTGCCTGGACCGGCGGCGGCAATTCACCCCTCCACTTT
j_gene: TRBJ2-7; v_gene: TRBV2; abundance: few; d_gene: TRBD1; CDR3aa: CASSDTGQGGSYF; CDR3nt: TGTGCCAGCAGTGATACAGGACAGGGCGGCTCGTACTTC
j_gene: TRBJ2-1; v_gene: TRBV11-2; abundance: NA; d_gene: TRBD2; CDR3aa: CASSFSGGLYNEQFF; CDR3nt: TGTGCCAGCAGCTTCAGCGGGGGGCTATACAATGAGCAGTTCTTC
j_gene: TRBJ1-5; v_gene: TRBV5-1; abundance: NA; d_gene: NA; CDR3aa: CASSQSVNQPQHF; CDR3nt: TGCGCCAGCAGCCAGTCAGTCAATCAGCCCCAGCATTTT
j_gene: TRBJ2-4; v_gene: TRBV27; abundance: NA; d_gene: NA; CDR3aa: CASSPLLAGKNIQYF; CDR3nt: TGTGCCAGCAGTCCCCTTTTGGCGGGCAAAAACATTCAGTACTTC
j_gene: TRBJ2-7; v_gene: TRBV6-5; abundance: once; d_gene: NA; CDR3aa: CASSTDRYYEQYF; CDR3nt: TGTGCCAGCAGTACCGACCGATACTACGAGCAGTACTTC
j_gene: TRBJ1-1; v_gene: TRBV6-5; abundance: NA; d_gene: NA; CDR3aa: CASSRDKNTEAFF; CDR3nt: TGTGCCAGCAGCCGGGACAAAAACACTGAAGCTTTCTTT
j_gene: TRBJ2-2; v_gene: TRBV6-5; abundance: NA; d_gene: NA; CDR3aa: CASSYSMTAGELFF; CDR3nt: TGTGCCAGCAGTTACTCGATGACAGCCGGGGAGCTGTTTTTT
j_gene: TRBJ1-4; v_gene: TRBV18; abundance: NA; d_gene: NA; CDR3aa: CASSPRQGDEKLFF; CDR3nt: TGTGCCAGCTCACCACGTCAGGGCGATGAAAAACTGTTTTTT